This section outlines one TCR beta chain sequence together with its context. Its antigen remains undetermined. No much larger clone is present one base from it, and per-base qualities are unavailable. Whole blood was collected in K2EDTA tubes by collaborating institutions according to the institutions' own protocols. For TCRbeta analysis, collaborators shipped samples in one of three forms: frozen whole blood, isolated PBMCs, or DNA extracted from either of those sample types. The CDR3 starts with the cysteine, ends with the phenylalanine, and has 16 residues. Only the CDR3 part of the read is kept: 48 bases, read in frame from the first base. The germline V gene provides CDR1 SGDLS and CDR2 YYNGEE. Relative to germline, V is missing 0 bases and J is missing 7 bases, with 8 bases of the junction outside any gene match. This entry belongs to a study of blood T cell repertoires in COVID-19 (TCRdb year 2020). Some background on the complete study: Samples from collaborators originated in the United States, Italy and Spain and spanned both the acute and convalescent phases of COVID-19. The material from the prospective study consisted of cDNA or gDNA derived from T cells, B-cell-depleted T cells, or PBMCs. Subjects who had been exposed to COVID-19, were actively infected with it, or had recovered from it provided the deeply sampled blood TCRbeta repertoires that made up the dataset. A freely available public database, intended as a resource for researchers studying the immune response to SARS-CoV-2, is where the repertoires were released. Samples were obtained from the ongoing ImmuneRACE study (first 160 participants) and from about 1,300 subjects provided by 6 global collaborators. A de-identified subject ID, COVID-19 status, age in years and sex were almost always included in the sample metadata. HLA class I and class II types, where available, came from metadata supplied by the sample provider rather than from assay-based typing. Points the paper makes about the study in general: The quantity of clinical and demographic metadata differed by source and by participant and was supplied without curation.

The immunoSEQ Assay, a bias-controlled multiplex PCR, was used to amplify TCRbeta CDR3 regions from genomic DNA. Per the original workflow: Nucleated cell counts per sample were estimated from amplification of reference gene primers within the assay. Sequence reads were collapsed and filtered to measure the absolute abundance of every unique TCRbeta CDR3 rearrangement. For each sample, productive Simpson clonality was calculated as the square root of Simpson's diversity index across productive rearrangements. TCRdb stores this immuneACCESS table with in-frame sequences only. Part of the clones is absent; in the studies checked, under half of the shortfall reflects unresolved V genes, and no reason is known for the rest. D and trimming come from the DNA, and the V and J calls and clone size come from that table. This sample holds 84,000 or so clones; 65% to 85% were observed only once. The ten largest clones represent 15% of the sample.

This TCR derives from a woman aged 80 or over with acute or convalescent COVID-19. The rearranged segments are TRBV9 and TRBJ2-1, with 9 bases in between that match TRBD2. Sample: peripheral blood. The sequence in DNA is TGTGCCAGCAGCGTAGCACTAGCGGGCGGTACAAATGAGCAGTTCTTC. Its amino acids are CASSVALAGGTNEQFF. The reference TRBV9 and TRBJ2-1 proteins fill in what lies around the CDR3, so the full variable domain reads DSGVTQTPKHLITATGQRVTLRCSPRSGDLSVYWYQQSLDQGLQFLIQYYNGEERAKGNILERFSAQQFPDLHSELNLSSLELGDSALYFCASSVALAGGTNEQFFGPGTRLTVL.